This TCR beta chain comes out of a study of blood T cell repertoires in COVID-19. V lost 4 bases, J lost 4 bases, and 4 bases stayed unmatched. Germline V lookup: CDR1 SGHNT, CDR2 YENEEA. The CDR3 consists of 15 residues. Some clones are missing from TCRdb's copy, which holds only in-frame ones; the method was immunoSEQ multiplex PCR. Seen here are 85,000 to 100,000 clones, around 67% observed once, and the top ten hold roughly 24%. V gene TRBV11-3 combines with J gene TRBJ2-2, with TRBD1 matching over 9 bases. The sequence came from a woman in her sixties or seventies in a cohort sampled during active or convalescent COVID-19. The sequenced material came from peripheral blood. This CDR3 reads CASSWGQGGTGELFF. DNA of the CDR3: TGTGCCAGCAGCTGGGGACAGGGTGGCACCGGGGAGCTGTTTTTT.